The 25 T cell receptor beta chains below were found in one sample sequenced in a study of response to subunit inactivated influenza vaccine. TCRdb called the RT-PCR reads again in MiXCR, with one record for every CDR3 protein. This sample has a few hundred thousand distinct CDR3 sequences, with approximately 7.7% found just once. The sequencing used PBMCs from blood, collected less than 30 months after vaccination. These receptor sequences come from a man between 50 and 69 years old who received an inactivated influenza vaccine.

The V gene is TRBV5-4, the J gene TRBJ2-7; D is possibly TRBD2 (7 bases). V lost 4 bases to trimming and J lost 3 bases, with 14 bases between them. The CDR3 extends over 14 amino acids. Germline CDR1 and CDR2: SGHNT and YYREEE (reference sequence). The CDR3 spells CASSQQGGGYEQYF. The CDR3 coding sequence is TGTGCCAGCAGCCAACAGGGAGGGGGCTACGAGCAGTACTTC.

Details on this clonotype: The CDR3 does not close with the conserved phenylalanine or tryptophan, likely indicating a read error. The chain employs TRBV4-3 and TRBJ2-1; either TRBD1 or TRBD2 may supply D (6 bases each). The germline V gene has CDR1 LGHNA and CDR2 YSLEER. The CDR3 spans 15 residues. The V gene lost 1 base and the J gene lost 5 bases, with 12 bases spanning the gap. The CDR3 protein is CASSQGPGDNNEQFS. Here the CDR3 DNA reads TGCGCCAGCAGCCAAGGGCCGGGGGACAACAATGAGCAGTTCTCC.

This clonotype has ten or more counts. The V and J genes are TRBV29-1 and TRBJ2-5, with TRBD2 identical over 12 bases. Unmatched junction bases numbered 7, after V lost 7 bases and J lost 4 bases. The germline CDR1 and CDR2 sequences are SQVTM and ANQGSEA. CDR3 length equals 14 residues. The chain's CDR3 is CSGALAGGRETQYF. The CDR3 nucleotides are TGCAGCGGGGCCCTAGCGGGAGGGAGAGAGACCCAGTACTTC.

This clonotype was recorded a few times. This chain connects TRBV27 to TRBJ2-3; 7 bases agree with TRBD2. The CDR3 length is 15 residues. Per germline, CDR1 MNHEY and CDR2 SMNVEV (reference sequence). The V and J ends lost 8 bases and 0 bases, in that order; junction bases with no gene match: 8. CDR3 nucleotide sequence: TGTGCCAGCGGACCTCTAGCGGCAAGCACAGATACGCAGTATTTT. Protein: CASGPLAASTDTQYF.

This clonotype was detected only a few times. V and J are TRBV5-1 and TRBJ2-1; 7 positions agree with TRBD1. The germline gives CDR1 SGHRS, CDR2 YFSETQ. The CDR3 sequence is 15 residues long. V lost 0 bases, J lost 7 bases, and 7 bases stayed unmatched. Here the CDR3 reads CASSLGSPGGNEQFF. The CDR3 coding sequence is TGCGCCAGCAGCTTGGGGAGCCCAGGGGGTAATGAGCAGTTCTTC. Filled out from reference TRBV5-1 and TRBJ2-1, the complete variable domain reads KAGVTQTPRYLIKTRGQQVTLSCSPISGHRSVSWYQQTPGQGLQFLFEYFSETQRNKGNFPGRFSGRQFSNSRSEMNVSTLELGDSALYLCASSLGSPGGNEQFFGPGTRLTVL.

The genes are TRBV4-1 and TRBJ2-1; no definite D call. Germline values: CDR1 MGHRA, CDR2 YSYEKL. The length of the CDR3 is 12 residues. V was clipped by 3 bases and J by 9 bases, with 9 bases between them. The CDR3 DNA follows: TGCGCCAGCAGCCACATGCAAGGTGAGCAGTTCTTC. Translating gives CASSHMQGEQFF.

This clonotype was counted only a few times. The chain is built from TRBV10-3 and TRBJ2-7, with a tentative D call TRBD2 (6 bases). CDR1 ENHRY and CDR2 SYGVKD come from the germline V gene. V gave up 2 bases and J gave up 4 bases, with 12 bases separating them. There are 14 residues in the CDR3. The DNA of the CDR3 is TGTGCCATCAGTGAGCCAGGGCGGGAATACGAGCAGTACTTC. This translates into CAISEPGREYEQYF.

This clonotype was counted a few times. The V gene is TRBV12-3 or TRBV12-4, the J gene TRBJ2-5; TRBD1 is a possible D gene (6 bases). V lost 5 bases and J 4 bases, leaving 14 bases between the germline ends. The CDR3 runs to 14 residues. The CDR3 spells CASSANRVGETQYF. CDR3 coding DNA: TGTGCCAGCAGTGCTAACAGGGTTGGAGAGACCCAGTACTTC.

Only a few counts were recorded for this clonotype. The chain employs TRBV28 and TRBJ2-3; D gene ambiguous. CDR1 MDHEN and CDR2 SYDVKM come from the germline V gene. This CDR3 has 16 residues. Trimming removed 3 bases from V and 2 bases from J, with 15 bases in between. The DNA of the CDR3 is TGTGCCAGCAGTTTTGGCGGCTTTCGTTCCACAGATACGCAGTATTTT. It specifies CASSFGGFRSTDTQYF.

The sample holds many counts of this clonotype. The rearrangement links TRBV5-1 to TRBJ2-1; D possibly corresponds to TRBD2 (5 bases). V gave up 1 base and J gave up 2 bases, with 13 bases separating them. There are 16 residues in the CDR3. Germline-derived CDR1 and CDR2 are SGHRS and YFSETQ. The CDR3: CASSLNGMEAYNEQFF. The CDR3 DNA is TGCGCCAGCAGCTTGAACGGGATGGAGGCCTACAATGAGCAGTTCTTC.

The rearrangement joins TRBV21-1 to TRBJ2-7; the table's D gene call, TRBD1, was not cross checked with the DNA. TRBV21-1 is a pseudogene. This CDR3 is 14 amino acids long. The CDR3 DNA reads TGTGCCAGCAGCCGCCCACAGGGGCCGGACGAGCAGTACTTC. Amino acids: CASSRPQGPDEQYF.

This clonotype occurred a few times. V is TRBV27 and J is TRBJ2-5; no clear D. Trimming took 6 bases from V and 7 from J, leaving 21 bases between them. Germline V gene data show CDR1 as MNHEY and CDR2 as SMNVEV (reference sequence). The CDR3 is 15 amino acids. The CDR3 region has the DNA TGTGCCAGCAGCTCCGCGGTGGGCGGAATGCGGACCCAGTACTTC. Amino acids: CASSSAVGGMRTQYF.

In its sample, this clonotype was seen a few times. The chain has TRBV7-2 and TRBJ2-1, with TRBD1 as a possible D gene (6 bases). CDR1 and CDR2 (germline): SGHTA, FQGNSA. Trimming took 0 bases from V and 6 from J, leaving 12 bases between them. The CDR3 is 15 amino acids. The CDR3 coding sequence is TGTGCCAGCAGCTTAGCGGGGGCCTCATTCAATGAGCAGTTCTTC. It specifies CASSLAGASFNEQFF.

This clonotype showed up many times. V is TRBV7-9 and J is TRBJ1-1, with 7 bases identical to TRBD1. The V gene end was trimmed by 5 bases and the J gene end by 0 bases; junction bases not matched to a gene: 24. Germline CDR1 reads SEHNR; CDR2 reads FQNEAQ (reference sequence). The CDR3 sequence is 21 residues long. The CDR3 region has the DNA TGTGCCAGCAGCCGTACACTCATAGGCCGGGACAGATATCGAATGAACACTGAAGCTTTCTTT. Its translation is CASSRTLIGRDRYRMNTEAFF.

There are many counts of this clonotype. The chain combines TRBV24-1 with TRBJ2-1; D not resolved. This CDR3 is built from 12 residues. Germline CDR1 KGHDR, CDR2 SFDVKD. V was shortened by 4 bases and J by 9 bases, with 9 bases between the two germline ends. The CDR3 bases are TGTGCCACCAGTGAGCGCATCGGTGAGCAGTTCTTC. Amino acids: CATSERIGEQFF.

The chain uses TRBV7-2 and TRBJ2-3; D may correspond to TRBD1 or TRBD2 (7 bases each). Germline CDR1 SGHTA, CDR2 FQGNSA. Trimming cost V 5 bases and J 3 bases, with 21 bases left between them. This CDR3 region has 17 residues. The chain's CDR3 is CASSTQPTGRGTDTQYF. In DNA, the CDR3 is TGTGCCAGCAGCACCCAACCGACAGGGCGGGGGACAGATACGCAGTATTTT.

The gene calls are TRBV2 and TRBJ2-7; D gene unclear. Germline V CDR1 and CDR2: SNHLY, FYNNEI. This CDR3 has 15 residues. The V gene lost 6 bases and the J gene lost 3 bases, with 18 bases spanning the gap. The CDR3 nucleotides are TGTGCCAGCAGATACCCACCAACTGAGGACTACGAGCAGTACTTC. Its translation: CASRYPPTEDYEQYF.

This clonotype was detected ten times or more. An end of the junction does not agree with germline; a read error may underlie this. The CDR3 reads CAIGEGQNYNEQFF. Written as DNA, the CDR3 is TGTGCCATCGGTGAAGGTCAGAACTACAATGAGCAGTTCTTC. The chain combines TRBV10-3 with TRBJ2-1; D remains ambiguous. This CDR3 comprises 14 residues. Germline V gene data show CDR1 as ENHRY and CDR2 as SYGVKD.

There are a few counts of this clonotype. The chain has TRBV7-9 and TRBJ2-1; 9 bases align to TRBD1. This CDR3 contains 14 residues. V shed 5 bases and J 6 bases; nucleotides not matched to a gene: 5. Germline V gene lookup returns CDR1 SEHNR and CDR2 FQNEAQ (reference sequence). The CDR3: CASSTYRGRNEQFF. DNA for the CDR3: TGTGCCAGCAGCACTTACAGGGGGCGCAATGAGCAGTTCTTC.

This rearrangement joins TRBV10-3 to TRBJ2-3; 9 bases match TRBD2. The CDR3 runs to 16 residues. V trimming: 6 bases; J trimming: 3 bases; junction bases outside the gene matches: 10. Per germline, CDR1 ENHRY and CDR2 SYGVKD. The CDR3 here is CAISSNGGGATDTQYF. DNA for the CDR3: TGTGCCATCAGCTCGAATGGCGGGGGGGCTACAGATACGCAGTATTTT.

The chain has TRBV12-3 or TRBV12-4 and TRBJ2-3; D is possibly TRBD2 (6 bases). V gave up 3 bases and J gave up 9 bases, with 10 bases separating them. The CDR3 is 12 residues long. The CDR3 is CASSFGTPTQYF. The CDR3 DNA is TGTGCCAGCAGTTTTGGGACTCCGACGCAGTATTTT.

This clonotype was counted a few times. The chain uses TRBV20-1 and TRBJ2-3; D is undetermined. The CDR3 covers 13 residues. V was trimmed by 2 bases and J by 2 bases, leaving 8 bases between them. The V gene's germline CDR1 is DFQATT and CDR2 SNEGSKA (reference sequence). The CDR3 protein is CSARLVITDTQYF. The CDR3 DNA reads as TGCAGTGCTAGACTTGTAATCACAGATACGCAGTATTTT.

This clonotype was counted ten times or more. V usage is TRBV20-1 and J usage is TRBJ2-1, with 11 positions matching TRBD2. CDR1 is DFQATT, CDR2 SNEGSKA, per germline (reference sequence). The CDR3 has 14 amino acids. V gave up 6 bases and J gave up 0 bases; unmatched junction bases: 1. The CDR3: CSATSGSSYNEQFF. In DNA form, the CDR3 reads TGCAGTGCAACTAGCGGGAGCTCCTACAATGAGCAGTTCTTC.

The CDR3 protein is CASSGKGAPYGYTF. Written as DNA, the CDR3 is TGTGCCAGCAGTGGCAAGGGGGCCCCCTATGGCTACACCTTC. The chain employs TRBV6-1 and TRBJ1-2, with 7 nucleotides matching TRBD1. The germline V gene has CDR1 MNHNS and CDR2 SASEGT. The CDR3 totals 14 residues. V gave up 4 bases and J gave up 4 bases; unmatched junction bases: 6.

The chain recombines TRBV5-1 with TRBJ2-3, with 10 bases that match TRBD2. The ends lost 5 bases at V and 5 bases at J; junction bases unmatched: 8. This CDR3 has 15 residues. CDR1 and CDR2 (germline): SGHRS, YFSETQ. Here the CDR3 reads CASRRSSGGGDTQYF. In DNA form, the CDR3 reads TGCGCCAGCAGAAGATCTAGCGGGGGAGGAGATACGCAGTATTTT.